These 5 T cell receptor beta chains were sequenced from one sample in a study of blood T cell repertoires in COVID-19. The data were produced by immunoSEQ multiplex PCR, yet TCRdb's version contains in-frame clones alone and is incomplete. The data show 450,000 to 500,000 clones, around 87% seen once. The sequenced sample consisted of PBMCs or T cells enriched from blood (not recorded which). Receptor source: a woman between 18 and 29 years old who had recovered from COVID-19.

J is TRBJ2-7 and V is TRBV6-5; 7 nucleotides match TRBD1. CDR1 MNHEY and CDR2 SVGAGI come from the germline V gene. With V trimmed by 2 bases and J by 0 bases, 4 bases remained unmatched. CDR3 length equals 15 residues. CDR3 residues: CASSYRAGGSYEQYF. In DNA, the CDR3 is TGTGCCAGCAGTTACAGAGCAGGGGGCTCCTACGAGCAGTACTTC.

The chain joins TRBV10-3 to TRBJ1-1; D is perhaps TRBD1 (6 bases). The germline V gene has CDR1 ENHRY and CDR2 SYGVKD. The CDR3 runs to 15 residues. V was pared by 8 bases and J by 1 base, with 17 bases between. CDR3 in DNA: TGTGCCATCCGAAGCAAGGCAGGGGAGAACACTGAAGCTTTCTTT. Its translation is CAIRSKAGENTEAFF.

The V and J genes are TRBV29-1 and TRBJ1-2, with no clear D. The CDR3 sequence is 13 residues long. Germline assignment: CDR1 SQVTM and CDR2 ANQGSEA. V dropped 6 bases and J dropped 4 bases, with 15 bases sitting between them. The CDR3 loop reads CSVGHPAGYGYTF. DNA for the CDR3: TGCAGCGTCGGCCACCCGGCGGGCTATGGCTACACCTTC.

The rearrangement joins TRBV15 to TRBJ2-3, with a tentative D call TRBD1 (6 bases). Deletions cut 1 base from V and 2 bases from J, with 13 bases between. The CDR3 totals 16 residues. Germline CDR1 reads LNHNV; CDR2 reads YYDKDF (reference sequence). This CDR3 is CATSRANRAHTDTQYF. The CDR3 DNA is TGTGCCACCAGCAGAGCTAACAGGGCGCACACAGATACGCAGTATTTT.

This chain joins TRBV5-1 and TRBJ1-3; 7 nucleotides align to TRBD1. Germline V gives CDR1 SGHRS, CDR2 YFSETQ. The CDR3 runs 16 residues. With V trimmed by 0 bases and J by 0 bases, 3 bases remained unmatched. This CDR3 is CASSLDGQVSGNTIYF. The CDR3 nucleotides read TGCGCCAGCAGCTTGGATGGACAGGTCTCTGGAAACACCATATATTTT. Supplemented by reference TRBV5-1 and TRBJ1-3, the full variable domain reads KAGVTQTPRYLIKTRGQQVTLSCSPISGHRSVSWYQQTPGQGLQFLFEYFSETQRNKGNFPGRFSGRQFSNSRSEMNVSTLELGDSALYLCASSLDGQVSGNTIYFGEGSWLTVV.